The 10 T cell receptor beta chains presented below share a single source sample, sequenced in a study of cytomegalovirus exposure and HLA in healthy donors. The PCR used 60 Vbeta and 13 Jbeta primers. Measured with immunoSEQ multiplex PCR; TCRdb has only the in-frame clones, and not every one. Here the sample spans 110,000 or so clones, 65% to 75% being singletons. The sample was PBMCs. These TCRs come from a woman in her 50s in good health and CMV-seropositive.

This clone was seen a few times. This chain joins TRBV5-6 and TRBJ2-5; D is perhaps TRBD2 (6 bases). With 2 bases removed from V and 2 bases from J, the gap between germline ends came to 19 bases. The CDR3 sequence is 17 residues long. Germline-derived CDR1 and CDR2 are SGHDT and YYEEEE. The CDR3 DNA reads TGTGCCAGCAGCTTTGGAATGGACTACGGGCCACAAGAGACCCAGTACTTC. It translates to CASSFGMDYGPQETQYF.

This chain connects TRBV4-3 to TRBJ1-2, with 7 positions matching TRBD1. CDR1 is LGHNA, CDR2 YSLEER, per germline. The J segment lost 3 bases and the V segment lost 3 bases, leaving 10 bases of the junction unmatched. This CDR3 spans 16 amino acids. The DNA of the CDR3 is TGCGCCAGCAGCCAGGACCATACAGGGGTGGACTATGGCTACACCTTC. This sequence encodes CASSQDHTGVDYGYTF.

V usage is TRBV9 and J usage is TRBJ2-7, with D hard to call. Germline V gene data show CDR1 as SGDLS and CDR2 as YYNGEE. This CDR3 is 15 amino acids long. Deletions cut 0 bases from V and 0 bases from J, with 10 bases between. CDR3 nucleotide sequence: TGTGCCAGCAGCGTAGACCTCGGGTTCTCCTACGAGCAGTACTTC. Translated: CASSVDLGFSYEQYF.

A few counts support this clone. The CDR3 region is CSVLTGNEQFF. CDR3 bases: TGCAGCGTATTAACGGGCAATGAGCAGTTCTTC. V and J are TRBV29-1 and TRBJ2-1; D is unclear. Trimming took off 6 bases at V and 6 bases at J, with 9 bases between the two ends. This CDR3 is 11 amino acids long. The V gene's germline CDR1 is SQVTM and CDR2 ANQGSEA.

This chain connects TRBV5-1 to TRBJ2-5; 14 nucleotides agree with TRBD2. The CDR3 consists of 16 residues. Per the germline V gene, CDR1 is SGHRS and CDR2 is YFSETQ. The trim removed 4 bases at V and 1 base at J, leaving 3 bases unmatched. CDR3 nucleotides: TGCGCCAGCAGCACCGGACTAGCGGGGGGCCAAGAGACCCAGTACTTC. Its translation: CASSTGLAGGQETQYF.

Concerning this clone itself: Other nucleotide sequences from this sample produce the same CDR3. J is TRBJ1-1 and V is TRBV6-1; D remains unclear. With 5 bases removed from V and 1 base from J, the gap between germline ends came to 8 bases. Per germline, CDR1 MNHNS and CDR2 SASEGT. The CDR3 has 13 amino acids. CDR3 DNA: TGTGCCAGCAGTCCGCCAGGGAACACTGAAGCTTTCTTT. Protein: CASSPPGNTEAFF.

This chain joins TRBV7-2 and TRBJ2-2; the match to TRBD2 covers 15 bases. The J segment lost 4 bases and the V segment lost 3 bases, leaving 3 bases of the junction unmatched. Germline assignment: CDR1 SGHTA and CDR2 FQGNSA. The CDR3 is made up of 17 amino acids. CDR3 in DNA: TGTGCCAGCAGCTTGGGACTAGCGGGAGGTCGCACCGGGGAGCTGTTTTTT. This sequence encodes CASSLGLAGGRTGELFF.

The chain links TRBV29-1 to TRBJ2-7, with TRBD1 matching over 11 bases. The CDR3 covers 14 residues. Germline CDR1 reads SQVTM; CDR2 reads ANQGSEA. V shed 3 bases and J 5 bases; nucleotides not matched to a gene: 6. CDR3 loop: CSVEGQGGIHEQYF. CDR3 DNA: TGCAGCGTTGAGGGACAGGGGGGAATTCACGAGCAGTACTTC.

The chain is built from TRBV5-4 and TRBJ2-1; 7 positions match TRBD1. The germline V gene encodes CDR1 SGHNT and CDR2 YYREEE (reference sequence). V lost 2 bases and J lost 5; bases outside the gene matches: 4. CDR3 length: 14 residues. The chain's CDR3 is CASSLQGSDNEQFF. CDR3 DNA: TGTGCCAGCAGCTTACAGGGGTCGGACAATGAGCAGTTCTTC.

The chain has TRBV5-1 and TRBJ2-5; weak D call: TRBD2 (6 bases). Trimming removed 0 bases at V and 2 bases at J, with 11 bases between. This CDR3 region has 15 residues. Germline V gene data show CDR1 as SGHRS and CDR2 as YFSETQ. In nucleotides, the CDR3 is TGCGCCAGCAGCTTGGCTCTTAGCGGACAAGAGACCCAGTACTTC. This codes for CASSLALSGQETQYF.